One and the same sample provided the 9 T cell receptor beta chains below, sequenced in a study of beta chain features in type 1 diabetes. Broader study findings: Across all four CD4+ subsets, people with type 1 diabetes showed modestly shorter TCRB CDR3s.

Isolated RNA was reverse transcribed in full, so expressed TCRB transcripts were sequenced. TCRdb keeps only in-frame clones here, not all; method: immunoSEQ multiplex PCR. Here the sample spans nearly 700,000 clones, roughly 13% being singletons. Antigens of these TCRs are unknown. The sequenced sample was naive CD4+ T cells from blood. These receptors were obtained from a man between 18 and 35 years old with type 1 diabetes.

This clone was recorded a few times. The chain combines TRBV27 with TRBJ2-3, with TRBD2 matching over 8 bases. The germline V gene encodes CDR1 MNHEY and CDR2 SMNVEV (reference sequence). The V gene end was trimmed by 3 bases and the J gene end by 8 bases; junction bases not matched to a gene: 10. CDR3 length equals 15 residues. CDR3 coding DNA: TGTGCCAGCAGTTTGGGGGCGGGGGGATTAGGTACGCAGTATTTT. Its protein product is CASSLGAGGLGTQYF.

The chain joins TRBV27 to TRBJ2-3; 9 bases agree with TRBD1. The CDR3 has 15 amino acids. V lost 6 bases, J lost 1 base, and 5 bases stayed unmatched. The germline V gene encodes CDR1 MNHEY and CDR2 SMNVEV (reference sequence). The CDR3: CASRDRGAGTDTQYF. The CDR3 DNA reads TGTGCCAGCAGGGACAGGGGAGCGGGCACAGATACGCAGTATTTT.

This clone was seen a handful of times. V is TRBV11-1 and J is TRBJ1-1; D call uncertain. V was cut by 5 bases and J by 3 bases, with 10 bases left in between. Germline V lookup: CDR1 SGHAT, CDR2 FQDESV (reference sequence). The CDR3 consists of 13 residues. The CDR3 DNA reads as TGTGCCAGCAGCGTCCATGCCCACACTGAAGCTTTCTTT. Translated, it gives CASSVHAHTEAFF.

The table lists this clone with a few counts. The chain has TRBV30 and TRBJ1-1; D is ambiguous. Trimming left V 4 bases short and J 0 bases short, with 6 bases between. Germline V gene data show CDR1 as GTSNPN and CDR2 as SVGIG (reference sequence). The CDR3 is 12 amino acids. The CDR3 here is CAWIGLNTEAFF. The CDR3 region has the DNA TGTGCCTGGATTGGACTGAACACTGAAGCTTTCTTT.

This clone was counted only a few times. Written as DNA, the CDR3 is TGTGCCGGGGGACTAGCAGAGTTCACAGATACGCAGTATTTT. Protein: CAGGLAEFTDTQYF. The chain is built from TRBV2 and TRBJ2-3; 9 bases fit TRBD2. CDR1 is SNHLY, CDR2 FYNNEI, per germline. The junction had 8 bases not matched to a gene; V was cut back by 11 bases and J by 2 bases. The CDR3 has 14 residues. Supplemented by reference TRBV2 and TRBJ2-3, the full variable domain reads EPEVTQTPSHQVTQMGQEVILRCVPISNHLYFYWYRQILGQKVEFLVSFYNNEISEKSEIFDDQFSVERPDGSNFTLKIRSTKLEDSAMYFCAGGLAEFTDTQYFGPGTRLTVL.

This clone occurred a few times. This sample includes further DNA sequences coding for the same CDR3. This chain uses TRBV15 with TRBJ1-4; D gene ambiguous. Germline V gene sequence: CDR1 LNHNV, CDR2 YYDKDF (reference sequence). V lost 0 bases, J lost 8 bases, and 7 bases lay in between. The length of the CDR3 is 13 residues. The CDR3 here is CATSREGGEKLFF. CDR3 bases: TGTGCCACCAGCAGAGAGGGTGGCGAAAAACTGTTTTTT.

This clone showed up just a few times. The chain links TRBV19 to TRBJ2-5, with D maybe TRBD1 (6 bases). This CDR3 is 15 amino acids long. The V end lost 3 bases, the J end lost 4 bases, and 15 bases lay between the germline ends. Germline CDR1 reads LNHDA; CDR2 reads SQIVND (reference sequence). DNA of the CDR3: TGTGCCAGTAGTATGGACAGCCTAGGTGGAGAGACCCAGTACTTC. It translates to CASSMDSLGGETQYF.

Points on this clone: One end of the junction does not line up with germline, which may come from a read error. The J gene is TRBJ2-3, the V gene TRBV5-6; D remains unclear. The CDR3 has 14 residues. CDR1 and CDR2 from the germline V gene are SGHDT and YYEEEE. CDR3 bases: TGTGCCGGCAGCTTGGCAGGCAGCACAGATACGCAGTATTTT. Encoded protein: CAGSLAGSTDTQYF.

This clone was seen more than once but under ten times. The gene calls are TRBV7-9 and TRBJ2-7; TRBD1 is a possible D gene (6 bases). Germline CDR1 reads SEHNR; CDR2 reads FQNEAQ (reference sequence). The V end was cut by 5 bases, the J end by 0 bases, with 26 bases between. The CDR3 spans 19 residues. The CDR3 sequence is CASSLPKQGEIRSSYEQYF. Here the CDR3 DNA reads TGTGCCAGCAGCCTTCCCAAACAGGGAGAAATCCGGAGCTCCTACGAGCAGTACTTC.